The 12 T cell receptor beta chains below all came from one sample that was sequenced in a study of regulatory T cells in long-lasting Graves disease (dated by TCRdb to the early 2020s). Libraries were prepared through multiplex PCR. Instrument used: Illumina HiSeq 4000. CDR3 regions were amplified by Arm-PCR with iRepertoire HTBI primers to construct TCR beta libraries. Through fastp at Q25 and MiXCR, TCRdb rebuilt clones from the public reads, retaining in-frame beta chains. Every distinct CDR3 protein forms one entry, paired with its most common genes and DNA. Here the sample has 250,000 to 300,000 distinct CDR3 sequences; 15% to 20% occur a single time. The ten largest make up approximately 14% of the sample. What the time point label conveys for this sample: newly diagnosed GD, antithyroid drugs for less than 3 months. For both TCR sequencing and RNA sequencing, RNA was extracted from PBMCs using TRIzol.

These records were also assigned to another study, of T cells in Graves' hyperthyroidism and ophthalmopathy.

The source material was peripheral blood mononuclear cells (PBMCs), sampled at new diagnosis, from a patient treated with antithyroid drugs. These TCRs come from a woman in her 30s with Graves disease. Donor details come from another sample of the same person, matched by shared clones.

This chain joins TRBV28 and TRBJ2-3, with 13 bases lining up with TRBD2. J was trimmed by 7 bases and V by 7 bases; bases with no gene match: 8. The CDR3 loop spans 15 amino acids. The V gene's germline CDR1 is MDHEN and CDR2 SYDVKM. DNA of the CDR3: TGTGCCAGCACCCCACGGACTAGCGGGAGTAATACGCAGTATTTT. Its translation is CASTPRTSGSNTQYF.

This clonotype was picked up many times. The V gene is TRBV3-1, the J gene TRBJ2-5; 11 nucleotides line up with TRBD2. The V gene's germline CDR1 is LGHDT and CDR2 YNNKEL (reference sequence). With 8 bases clipped from V and 1 base from J, the junction kept 3 bases outside the gene matches. The CDR3 is made up of 14 amino acids. CDR3: CASETSGGQETQYF. DNA of the CDR3: TGTGCCAGCGAAACTAGCGGGGGCCAAGAGACCCAGTACTTC.

The J gene is TRBJ1-6, the V gene TRBV5-4, with 7 bases aligning to TRBD1. Germline CDR1 is SGHNT and CDR2 is YYREEE (reference sequence). Trimming took 3 bases from V and 8 from J; bases not matched to a gene: 8. The CDR3 runs 15 residues. CDR3 sequence reads: CASSYLGQADSPLHF. DNA for the CDR3: TGTGCCAGCAGCTACCTAGGACAGGCGGATTCACCCCTCCACTTT.

This chain joins TRBV24-1 and TRBJ2-1; TRBD2 matches at 10 bases. The CDR3 has 15 residues. The V gene's germline CDR1 is KGHDR and CDR2 SFDVKD. V lost 2 bases to trimming and J lost 7 bases; unmatched junction nucleotides: 4. CDR3 sequence: CATSDSSGGPNEQFF. In nucleotides, the CDR3 is TGTGCCACCAGTGATTCTAGCGGGGGTCCTAATGAGCAGTTCTTC.

The sample holds many counts of this clonotype. The chain couples TRBV14 to TRBJ1-2; 7 nucleotides match TRBD1. This CDR3 is 17 amino acids long. Germline V CDR1 and CDR2: SGHDN, FVKESK. Unmatched junction bases numbered 11, after V lost 4 bases and J lost 0 bases. The CDR3, as DNA: TGTGCCAGCAGCCGGCTCCCCGGGACAGCCACTAACTATGGCTACACCTTC. It encodes CASSRLPGTATNYGYTF.

The CDR3 is CASSRGTERSYEQYF. The CDR3 DNA reads as TGTGCCAGCAGTCGGGGGACAGAGCGCTCCTACGAGCAGTACTTC. This chain uses TRBV12-3 or TRBV12-4 with TRBJ2-7, with D perhaps TRBD1 (7 bases). V lost 5 bases to trimming and J lost 0 bases, with 14 bases between them. There are 15 residues in the CDR3.

The J gene is TRBJ2-5, the V gene TRBV20-1; 7 nucleotides line up with TRBD2. The CDR3 totals 13 residues. V trimming: 5 bases; J trimming: 8 bases; junction bases outside the gene matches: 11. CDR1 is DFQATT and CDR2 is SNEGSKA in the germline V gene (reference sequence). The CDR3 sequence is CSADKSSGLTQYF. The CDR3 DNA follows: TGCAGTGCTGATAAGTCTAGCGGACTCACCCAGTACTTC.

This clonotype showed up just a few times. The V and J genes are TRBV5-1 and TRBJ1-6, with a tentative D call TRBD1 (6 bases). With 0 bases removed from V and 6 bases from J, the gap between germline ends came to 13 bases. The germline gives CDR1 SGHRS, CDR2 YFSETQ. The CDR3 spans 16 residues. The CDR3: CASSLAPLDSNSPLHF. CDR3 DNA sequence: TGCGCCAGCAGCTTGGCCCCCCTGGACAGTAATTCACCCCTCCACTTT.

This clonotype showed up many times. V gene TRBV5-1 combines with J gene TRBJ1-2; no definite D call. This CDR3 is built from 14 residues. Deletions cut 1 base from V and 3 bases from J, with 10 bases between. The germline gives CDR1 SGHRS, CDR2 YFSETQ. CDR3 DNA sequence: TGCGCCAGCAGCTTGTTGGGGAGGGACTATGGCTACACCTTC. This translates into CASSLLGRDYGYTF.

At least ten counts were recorded for this clonotype. The V gene is TRBV18, the J gene TRBJ1-1; possible D gene TRBD1, 5 bases. Trimming removed 5 bases at V and 5 bases at J, with 9 bases between. Germline V gene data show CDR1 as KGHSH and CDR2 as LQKENI. The CDR3 spans 12 residues. The CDR3 DNA sequence: TGTGCCAGCTCATCAGGGCTTACTGAAGCTTTCTTT. Translation: CASSSGLTEAFF.

There are many counts of this clonotype. This chain links TRBV2 with TRBJ1-5; 7 nucleotides line up with TRBD1. The CDR3 length is 17 residues. V lost 0 bases to trimming and J lost 4 bases; unmatched junction nucleotides: 9. Germline V gives CDR1 SNHLY, CDR2 FYNNEI. DNA for the CDR3: TGTGCCAGCAGTGAAGCCAGGAGACAGGGTCTTAATCAGCCCCAGCATTTT. This translates into CASSEARRQGLNQPQHF.

The J gene is TRBJ2-7, the V gene TRBV28; D is perhaps TRBD1 (5 bases). Trimming took off 5 bases at V and 4 bases at J, with 15 bases between the two ends. The germline gives CDR1 MDHEN, CDR2 SYDVKM. There are 14 residues in the CDR3. CDR3 residues: CASSLHPTEYEQYF. The CDR3 nucleotides read TGTGCCAGCAGTCTCCATCCGACAGAATACGAGCAGTACTTC.